The 10 T cell receptor beta chains below were found in one sample sequenced in a study of blood T cell repertoires in COVID-19. Repertoires were generated with immunoSEQ multiplex PCR, while TCRdb's copy carries only in-frame clones and drops some. The sample shows 190,000 or so clones, about nine tenths of them seen only once. The sample was peripheral blood. Source of these receptors: a man aged 40-55 years with acute or convalescent COVID-19.

CDR3 protein: CASSWGQTYEQYF. As DNA, the CDR3 is TGTGCCAGCAGCTGGGGACAGACCTACGAGCAGTACTTC. The gene calls are TRBV7-8 and TRBJ2-7, with TRBD1 matching over 7 bases. This CDR3 is built from 13 residues. Losses at the gene ends were 4 bases for V and 2 bases for J; bases not matched to a gene: 2. Per germline, CDR1 SGHVS and CDR2 FQNEAQ.

The J gene is TRBJ2-1, the V gene TRBV7-9; perhaps TRBD2 as D (7 bases). The CDR3 contains 16 residues. CDR1 and CDR2 from the germline V gene are SEHNR and FQNEAQ (reference sequence). Trimming pared 5 bases from V and 0 bases from J, leaving 14 bases between. CDR3 DNA sequence: TGTGCCAGCAGCCCACTGGCGGGGGCCTCCTACAATGAGCAGTTCTTC. As protein: CASSPLAGASYNEQFF.

This chain links TRBV9 with TRBJ2-2, with TRBD2 matching 9 bases. V was pared by 0 bases and J by 5 bases, with 5 bases of the junction left unmatched. Germline V gene sequence: CDR1 SGDLS, CDR2 YYNGEE. The CDR3 contains 16 residues. CDR3 DNA: TGTGCCAGCAGCGTAGGCGGCGGGGGGGCAACCGGGGAGCTGTTTTTT. Its protein product is CASSVGGGGATGELFF.

The chain carries TRBV10-2 and TRBJ2-2, with 7 bases fitting TRBD1. The length of the CDR3 is 15 residues. Germline lookup yields CDR1 WSHSY and CDR2 SAAADI. Losses at the gene ends were 4 bases for V and 6 bases for J; bases not matched to a gene: 8. The CDR3 reads CASSGRGHLPGELFF. CDR3 bases: TGCGCCAGCAGTGGAAGGGGGCACCTGCCCGGGGAGCTGTTTTTT.

The J gene is TRBJ1-6, the V gene TRBV28; 7 bases agree with TRBD1. This CDR3 spans 19 amino acids. Trimming removed 9 bases from V and 9 bases from J; junction bases left unmatched: 26. The germline V gene encodes CDR1 MDHEN and CDR2 SYDVKM. The CDR3 loop is CASLLAPHRDSNVPSPLHF. CDR3 nucleotide sequence: TGTGCCAGTCTTTTGGCCCCCCACCGGGACAGCAATGTTCCTTCACCCCTCCACTTT. Looking up the rest from reference TRBV28 and TRBJ1-6 gives the full variable domain: DVKVTQSSRYLVKRTGEKVFLECVQDMDHENMFWYRQDPGLGLRLIYFSYDVKMKEKGDIPEGYSVSREKKERFSLILESASTNQTSMYLCASLLAPHRDSNVPSPLHFGNGTRLTVT.

CDR3 nucleotide sequence: TGTGCCAGCTCTTCCGGACAGGGGGCAACCTACGAGCAGTACTTC. Amino acids: CASSSGQGATYEQYF. The rearrangement links TRBV18 to TRBJ2-7; 11 positions agree with TRBD1. The junction had 6 bases not matched to a gene; V was cut back by 6 bases and J by 2 bases. Germline CDR1 is KGHSH and CDR2 is LQKENI. The length of the CDR3 is 15 residues.

V and J are TRBV4-1 and TRBJ2-3; 13 nucleotides match TRBD2. The CDR3 has 16 residues. The V gene's germline CDR1 is MGHRA and CDR2 YSYEKL. V shed 9 bases and J 2 bases; nucleotides not matched to a gene: 8. This CDR3 is CASKRGLAGVTDTQYF. In nucleotides, the CDR3 is TGCGCCAGTAAAAGAGGACTAGCGGGGGTCACAGATACGCAGTATTTT.

The chain joins TRBV3-1 (or the pseudogene TRBV3-2) to TRBJ2-3; D is ambiguous. CDR3 length: 14 residues. Trimming stripped 0 bases from V and 6 bases from J, with 10 bases between. The germline V gene encodes CDR1 LGHDT and CDR2 YNNKEL (reference sequence). CDR3 bases: TGTGCCAGCAGCCAAGATCCTGACTCGGATACGCAGTATTTT. Protein product: CASSQDPDSDTQYF.

The chain employs TRBV25-1 and TRBJ1-4; TRBD1 might be the D (5 bases). Germline V gene sequence: CDR1 MGHDK, CDR2 SYGVNS. The CDR3 contains 13 residues. The germline V and J ends were trimmed by 7 bases and 10 bases, with 16 bases remaining between them. The CDR3 DNA sequence: TGTGCCAGCATGGCCCCAGGGCCCAGAAAACTGTTTTTT. Translating gives CASMAPGPRKLFF.

The CDR3 DNA reads as TGTGCCAGCAGTTCATTACGGGGGGCTGAAGCTTTCTTT. Translated: CASSSLRGAEAFF. The V gene is TRBV27, the J gene TRBJ1-1, with D possibly being TRBD1 (5 bases). Trimming cost V 4 bases and J 6 bases, with 12 bases left between them. Germline assignment: CDR1 MNHEY and CDR2 SMNVEV (reference sequence). This CDR3 spans 13 amino acids.